This T cell receptor beta chain was sequenced during a study of T cell clonotyping in hematopoietic cell transplantation. TCRdb's table, derived via immunoSEQ multiplex PCR, lists solely in-frame clones and lacks some. This sample carries some 28,000 clones, more than 70% of them seen once, and the ten largest clones take about 1.7%. Germline CDR1 reads MGHDK; CDR2 reads SYGVNS. The CDR3 totals 15 residues. The V and J ends lost 3 bases and 3 bases, in that order; junction bases with no gene match: 2. As to time point: recipient sample about 28 days before transplant, after cytoreduction. This chain joins TRBV25-1 and TRBJ2-1; 10 nucleotides line up with TRBD2. Sequencing was performed on peripheral blood mononuclear cells, taken before stem cell transplant. This clonotype originated in a man aged 35 to 55 with acute myeloid leukemia. Some clones in this sample may be carry-over from other donors' samples. The CDR3 reads CASSDTSGNYNEQFF. CDR3 in DNA: TGTGCCAGCAGTGACACTAGCGGGAACTACAATGAGCAGTTCTTC.